The source of this T cell receptor beta chain is a study of CD8+ T cells in alopecia areata. Across the whole study: Treated patients received oral tofacitinib, 5 to 10 mg twice daily.

The ends were cut back, 6 bases at V and 2 bases at J, with 18 bases in the middle. CDR3 length: 15 residues. The V gene's germline CDR1 is SGHRS and CDR2 YFSETQ. This clone was seen a single time. The antigen remains undetermined. Overall study findings and caveats: Researchers report lesional scalp, most notably alopecia totalis/universalis, outstripped normal scalp in clonality. Patients showed less clear TCR sequence sharing than mice, possibly partly because of HLA diversity.

As the sequencing template, cDNA was produced by extracting RNA and reverse transcribing it. Clones were sequenced by immunoSEQ multiplex PCR, and TCRdb holds only the in-frame ones, with some missing. The table lists roughly 250,000 clones, about 68% of them singletons. The receptor's source is a human donor with alopecia areata. The starting material was CD4+ T cells sorted from blood, obtained at week 0. This chain joins TRBV5-1 and TRBJ2-7, with D possibly TRBD1 on 6 matching bases. Here the CDR3 DNA reads TGCGCCAGCAAACCAGGGGCGTTTCGAACCTACGAGCAGTACTTC. This codes for CASKPGAFRTYEQYF.